Below, 2 T cell receptor beta chains from the same sample are listed, as sequenced in a study of blood T cells in healthy people across ages (dated by TCRdb to the mid-2010s). The library relied on 5' RACE. Sequencing relied on an Illumina HiSeq 2500. A second PCR of roughly 6 to 12 cycles was performed with a sample-barcoded 5' primer and a J-beta primer mix. TCRdb reanalyzed the raw reads on its own, using fastp at Q25 for trimming and MiXCR for clone calling, and kept in-frame beta chains. Rows with a matching CDR3 protein are joined into one entry that keeps the most common DNA and genes. Across this sample there are about 1 million distinct CDR3 sequences, with more than 40% seen only once. Together, the top ten hold approximately 20% of the sample. The specimen was blood. Receptor source: a woman in her fifties or sixties in good health.

The V and J genes are TRBV6-6 and TRBJ2-1; TRBD2 agrees at 7 bases. Germline lookup yields CDR1 MNHNY and CDR2 SVGAGI (reference sequence). V shed 5 bases, J shed 1 base, and the junction held 5 bases outside the gene matches. This CDR3 has 15 amino acids. For the CDR3, the DNA is TGTGCCAGCAGTGGGCTAGCGGCATCCTACAATGAGCAGTTCTTC. It yields the protein CASSGLAASYNEQFF.

This rearrangement joins TRBV6-1 to TRBJ1-5; no firm D call. CDR3 length: 13 amino acids. The V gene's germline CDR1 is MNHNS and CDR2 SASEGT. V was cut by 7 bases and J by 5 bases, with 12 bases left in between. CDR3 sequence: CASTTTIYQPQHF. The DNA for the CDR3 is TGTGCCAGCACCACTACGATTTATCAGCCCCAGCATTTT.